Listed below are T cell receptor beta chains from one sample, sequenced in a study of cytomegalovirus exposure and HLA in healthy donors. The data were produced by immunoSEQ multiplex PCR, yet TCRdb's version contains in-frame clones alone and is incomplete. The table lists about 110,000 clones, about 70% of them singletons. Source material: PBMCs. Receptors originate from a boy between 5 and 17 years old in good health and CMV-seronegative. CDR3s include the opening cysteine and the closing phenylalanine or tryptophan. The D gene is left open where the match is weak. Clone size is stated in some rows and not others, as once, few, many or a class when expanded.

size: NA; V: TRBV7-9; D: NA; J: TRBJ1-1; CDR3: CASSAGQGSFLF; DNA: NA
size: NA; V: TRBV4-1; D: NA; J: TRBJ2-2; CDR3: CATEWGTGELFF; DNA: TGCGCGACAGAGTGGGGCACCGGGGAGCTGTTTTTT
size: NA; V: TRBV5-1; D: NA; J: TRBJ1-4; CDR3: CASSLAGGSYEKLFF; DNA: TGCGCCAGCAGCTTGGCCGGGGGATCCTATGAAAAACTGTTTTTT
size: NA; V: TRBV6-6; D: NA; J: TRBJ1-2; CDR3: CASSYPAGLNYGYTF; DNA: TGTGCCAGCAGTTACCCGGCGGGGCTTAACTATGGCTACACCTTC
size: NA; V: TRBV5-6; D: NA; J: TRBJ1-6; CDR3: CASSFRDTLHF; DNA: TGTGCCAGCAGCTTCAGGGACACCCTCCACTTT
size: NA; V: TRBV4-1; D: NA; J: TRBJ2-7; CDR3: CASSQEGPGSPYEQYF; DNA: TGCGCCAGCAGCCAAGAGGGGCCGGGCTCCCCCTACGAGCAGTACTTC
size: few; V: TRBV6-1; D: TRBD1; J: TRBJ1-4; CDR3: CASSAGQENEKLFF; DNA: TGTGCCAGCAGTGCGGGACAGGAAAATGAAAAACTGTTTTTT
size: NA; V: TRBV18; D: NA; J: TRBJ1-1; CDR3: CASSSHRDDEAFF; DNA: TGTGCCAGCTCATCCCACAGGGATGATGAAGCTTTCTTT
size: NA; V: TRBV7-9; D: TRBD2; J: TRBJ2-3; CDR3: CASSSRASGWDTQYF; DNA: TGTGCCAGCAGCTCTAGGGCTAGCGGATGGGATACGCAGTATTTT
size: NA; V: TRBV2; D: NA; J: TRBJ1-2; CDR3: CASSERWSYGYTF; DNA: TGTGCCAGCAGTGAAAGATGGAGCTATGGCTACACCTTC
size: NA; V: TRBV2; D: TRBD1; J: TRBJ1-2; CDR3: CASTQQGATYYGYTF; DNA: TGTGCCAGCACTCAACAGGGGGCAACTTACTATGGCTACACCTTC
size: NA; V: TRBV19; D: NA; J: TRBJ2-1; CDR3: CASTTVWSSYNEQFF; DNA: TGTGCCAGTACGACAGTGTGGAGCTCCTACAATGAGCAGTTCTTC
size: NA; V: TRBV30; D: TRBD1; J: TRBJ1-5; CDR3: CAWSVLTGLSNQPQHF; DNA: TGTGCCTGGAGTGTACTGACAGGGTTGAGCAATCAGCCCCAGCATTTT
size: NA; V: TRBV6-5; D: NA; J: TRBJ1-2; CDR3: CASSPGTNNYGYTF; DNA: TGTGCCAGCAGTCCCGGGACAAACAACTATGGCTACACCTTC
size: NA; V: TRBV5-1; D: TRBD2; J: TRBJ2-7; CDR3: CASSLASGRADEQYF; DNA: TGCGCCAGCAGCTTGGCTAGCGGGAGGGCGGACGAGCAGTACTTC
size: NA; V: TRBV6-5; D: TRBD1; J: TRBJ1-2; CDR3: CASSPTGGFCTF; DNA: TGTGCCAGCAGTCCTACAGGGGGCTTTTGCACCTTC
size: NA; V: TRBV11-2; D: NA; J: TRBJ2-3; CDR3: CASSYRGLSDTQYF; DNA: TGTGCCAGCAGCTACCGAGGACTTTCAGATACGCAGTATTTT
size: NA; V: TRBV30; D: TRBD1; J: TRBJ2-7; CDR3: CAWRGGTGTYEQYF; DNA: TGTGCCTGGAGAGGGGGGACAGGGACCTACGAGCAGTACTTC
size: NA; V: TRBV9; D: TRBD2; J: TRBJ2-1; CDR3: CASSVTSGGIDEQFF; DNA: TGTGCCAGCAGCGTGACGAGCGGGGGCATCGATGAGCAGTTCTTC
size: NA; V: TRBV9; D: TRBD1; J: TRBJ1-5; CDR3: CASSVGTGGFQPQHF; DNA: TGTGCCAGCAGCGTAGGGACAGGGGGTTTTCAGCCCCAGCATTTT
size: NA; V: TRBV5-6; D: TRBD1; J: TRBJ2-5; CDR3: CASSSLTGGGETQYF; DNA: TGTGCCAGCAGCAGCCTGACAGGGGGTGGCGAAACCCAGTACTTC
size: few; V: TRBV30; D: TRBD2; J: TRBJ2-2; CDR3: CAWRYTGGTGELFF; DNA: TGTGCCTGGAGGTATACGGGGGGAACCGGGGAGCTGTTTTTT
size: NA; V: TRBV19; D: TRBD2; J: TRBJ2-1; CDR3: CASNLALAGAEQFF; DNA: TGTGCCAGCAACCTTGCTTTAGCGGGAGCTGAGCAGTTCTTC
size: once; V: TRBV6-5; D: NA; J: TRBJ1-4; CDR3: CASGQRATNEKLFF; DNA: TGTGCCAGCGGCCAACGGGCAACTAATGAAAAACTGTTTTTT
size: once; V: TRBV2; D: NA; J: TRBJ2-1; CDR3: CASSVNRGGYEQFF; DNA: TGTGCCAGCAGTGTTAACAGGGGAGGCTATGAGCAGTTCTTC
size: NA; V: TRBV2; D: NA; J: TRBJ2-7; CDR3: CASRDPLREQYF; DNA: TGTGCCAGCAGAGATCCATTGAGGGAGCAGTACTTC
size: NA; V: TRBV27; D: TRBD2; J: TRBJ2-1; CDR3: CASSYRLAQPYNEQFF; DNA: TGTGCCAGCAGTTACCGACTAGCGCAACCCTACAATGAGCAGTTCTTC
size: few; V: TRBV28; D: NA; J: TRBJ2-7; CDR3: CASSLRGSPSYEQYF; DNA: TGTGCCAGCAGTTTGAGGGGGAGTCCTTCCTACGAGCAGTACTTC
size: NA; V: TRBV6-5; D: NA; J: TRBJ1-1; CDR3: CASSSLVDTEAFF; DNA: TGTGCCAGCAGTTCCCTAGTAGACACTGAAGCTTTCTTT
size: NA; V: TRBV2; D: NA; J: TRBJ1-2; CDR3: CASRETGLANYGYTF; DNA: TGTGCCAGCAGGGAAACAGGGCTAGCTAACTATGGCTACACCTTC